This T cell receptor beta chain was obtained from a study of CD8+ T cells in alopecia areata. Germline lookup yields CDR1 MNHEY and CDR2 SMNVEV (reference sequence). The CDR3 is 17 residues long. V was pared by 8 bases and J by 1 base, with 22 bases between. As to this clone: What it recognizes is unknown.

It was cDNA, reverse transcribed from extracted RNA, that served as the sequencing template. Profiled with immunoSEQ multiplex PCR; TCRdb holds only in-frame clones, not every one. This sample has over 150,000 clones, with roughly 50% found just once. The treatment denotes: oral pan-JAK inhibitor, 5-10 mg twice daily. Researchers gathered lesional scalp punch biopsies and peripheral blood from patients with alopecia areata. General study results and limits: A great number of expanded lesional clones endured in scalp and blood during tofacitinib. Normal scalp showed lower clonality than lesional scalp, especially alopecia totalis/universalis.

The chain links TRBV27 to TRBJ2-3; D may match TRBD1 or TRBD2 (6 bases each). The TCR sequence derives from a human donor with alopecia areata. Sample: CD8+ T cells sorted from blood, taken at week 24, from a patient treated with tofacitinib. Here the CDR3 DNA reads TGTGCCAGCTCCCCCTTTGGAGGGGGGCGGGGCACAGATACGCAGTATTTT. This translates into CASSPFGGGRGTDTQYF.